This entry describes one TCR beta chain. Germline CDR1 is SNHLY and CDR2 is FYNNEI. The CDR3 has 15 amino acids. Trimming removed 6 bases from V and 0 bases from J, with 9 bases in between. The sample comes from a study of CD8+CD57+ T cells in acquired aplastic anemia. Across the whole study: DNA recovered from sorted CD4+ and CD8+ cells had a mean of approximately 3 ug.

CD8+CD57+ cell expansion had been shown by flow cytometry in patients chosen for sequencing. When blood sampling took place, the patients had received no therapy. For CDR3 and TCR beta VDJ profiling, genomic DNA was the template used. Each CDR3 protein is one row after TCRdb ran MiXCR on the reads. The sample includes roughly 170,000 distinct CDR3 sequences, less than 50% of them seen just once. The TCR originated in a human donor with aplastic anemia. Input material: sorted CD4+, CD8+, or CD8+CD57+ T cells (not recorded which) from PBMCs. This chain connects TRBV2 to TRBJ2-6; D ambiguous. In DNA, the CDR3 is TGTGCCAGCAGGCCCGAGAGCTCTGGGGCCAACGTCCTGACTTTC. Amino acid sequence: CASRPESSGANVLTF.